Listed below are T cell receptor beta chains from one sample, sequenced in a study of naive and memory T cell subsets. Using its own MiXCR run on the 5' RACE reads, TCRdb lists one record per CDR3 protein. The sample yields about 59,000 distinct CDR3 sequences, 6% to 8.5% seen once. These receptors were collected from a female donor in good health. The CDR3 runs from the conserved cysteine through the conserved F or W. Each record gives: D gene, clone size, CDR3 length, J gene, V gene, CDR3 protein, CDR3 DNA. A D gene is named only where the DNA matches it firmly. Clone size is not always given. Where it is, it says once, few, many or a class for expanded clones.

>-|-|15|TRBJ2-5|TRBV5-1
CASSLEGKNQETQYF
TGCGCCAGCAGCTTGGAGGGAAAGAACCAAGAGACCCAGTACTTC
>-|few|14|TRBJ2-7|TRBV7-8
CASSPPGGGREQYF
TGTGCCAGCAGCCCCCCGGGTGGGGGGCGGGAGCAGTACTTC
>-|many|15|TRBJ1-4|TRBV12-3/TRBV12-4
CASSLSASGNEKLFF
TGTGCCAGCAGTTTATCGGCCTCTGGGAATGAAAAACTGTTTTTT
>TRBD2|-|17|TRBJ2-3|TRBV10-2
CALRSSGGGTSTDTQYF
TGCGCCCTCAGGTCTAGCGGGGGAGGAACTAGCACAGATACGCAGTATTTT
>-|many|13|TRBJ2-7|TRBV24-1
CATSGRDNYEQYF
TGTGCCACCAGTGGAAGGGACAACTACGAGCAGTACTTC
>-|-|15|TRBJ1-6|TRBV12-3/TRBV12-4
CASSPRGGQASPLHF
TGTGCCAGCAGTCCCCGGGGCGGGCAGGCTTCACCCCTCCACTTT
>-|many|14|TRBJ2-7|TRBV15
CATSRAPDTYEQYF
TGTGCCACCAGCAGGGCACCGGACACCTACGAGCAGTACTTC
>-|-|13|TRBJ1-1|TRBV7-3
CASSLPGGAEAFF
TGTGCCAGCAGCCTCCCCGGAGGCGCTGAAGCTTTCTTT
>TRBD1|few|14|TRBJ2-7|TRBV5-4
CASAGGVGSYEQYF
TGTGCCAGCGCAGGGGGTGTTGGGTCCTACGAGCAGTACTTC
>-|many|16|TRBJ1-6|TRBV28
CASSAYTGSGGSVLHF
TGTGCCAGCAGTGCGTACACTGGGAGCGGGGGCTCGGTCCTCCACTTT
>-|many|15|TRBJ1-5|TRBV28
CASSLYRSLNQPQHF
TGTGCCAGCAGTTTATATCGAAGCCTAAATCAGCCCCAGCATTTT
>-|few|14|TRBJ2-3|TRBV29-1
CSVVPYPSTDTQYF
TGCAGCGTTGTACCCTACCCTAGCACAGATACGCAGTATTTT
>TRBD2|many|16|TRBJ2-3|TRBV20-1
CSARDPRGGFVDTQYF
TGCAGTGCTAGAGATCCCCGGGGGGGGTTCGTAGATACGCAGTATTTT
>-|few|15|TRBJ2-2|TRBV29-1
CSVSRPDANTGELFF
TGCAGCGTTTCTAGACCGGACGCGAACACCGGGGAGCTGTTTTTT
>-|few|20|TRBJ2-5|TRBV6-2/TRBV6-3
CASSYPRYRFGGATQETQYF
TGTGCCAGCAGTTACCCGCGTTATAGGTTTGGCGGGGCAACCCAAGAGACCCAGTACTTC
>TRBD1|few|16|TRBJ2-7|TRBV6-5
CASSYLGTGIRGEQYF
TGTGCCAGCAGTTATTTAGGGACAGGGATCAGGGGGGAGCAGTACTTC
>TRBD1|few|14|TRBJ1-5|TRBV12-3/TRBV12-4
CASSFGQGNQPQHF
TGTGCCAGCAGTTTCGGACAGGGTAATCAGCCCCAGCATTTT
>TRBD2|-|17|TRBJ2-1|TRBV7-2
CASSFPLAGGTYNEQFF
TGTGCCAGCAGCTTCCCACTAGCGGGGGGTACCTACAATGAGCAGTTCTTC
>-|-|14|TRBJ2-1|TRBV29-1
CSVDPRDSYNERFF
TGCAGCGTTGATCCCAGGGACTCCTACAATGAGCGGTTCTTC
>-|many|15|TRBJ2-7|TRBV6-2/TRBV6-3
CASTSDSTLRYEQYF
TGTGCCAGCACCAGTGACTCGACACTCCGATACGAGCAGTACTTC
>-|many|13|TRBJ1-2|TRBV20-1
CSARDLPRGGYTF
TGCAGTGCTAGAGATCTACCGAGGGGAGGCTACACCTTC
>TRBD1|few|15|TRBJ2-2|TRBV15
CATSTRDSPGGELFF
TGTGCCACCAGCACCCGGGACAGTCCGGGCGGGGAGCTGTTTTTT
>TRBD1|-|17|TRBJ2-3|TRBV4-1
CASNPSRGQGASDTQYF
TGCGCCAGCAACCCTTCGAGGGGACAGGGGGCGTCAGATACGCAGTATTTT
>-|many|13|TRBJ1-6|TRBV10-1
CASRQGWNSPLHF
TGCGCCAGCAGACAGGGTTGGAATTCACCCCTCCACTTT
>-|few|15|TRBJ2-7|TRBV6-1
CASSQTGRPIPKQYF
TGTGCCAGCAGTCAGACGGGCCGGCCTATTCCAAAGCAGTACTTC
>-|few|15|TRBJ2-1|TRBV6-1
CASSQGSSSYNEQFF
TGTGCCAGCAGTCAGGGTTCTAGCTCCTACAATGAGCAGTTCTTC
>TRBD2|-|16|TRBJ2-3|TRBV4-2
CASSHNSGGATDTQYF
TGTGCCAGCAGCCATAATAGCGGGGGGGCGACAGATACGCAGTATTTT